This paragraph reports one T cell receptor beta chain. Antigen: not known. The data derive from a study of identical twins. The authors used template switching to add a universal primer site and gave cDNA unique molecular identifiers. TCRdb independently ran MiXCR on the 5' RACE reads; one entry per CDR3 protein. Of about 260,000 distinct CDR3 sequences in the sample, about 7% were seen once. Study-level points and caveats: The authors drew conclusions from cross-sectional statistical analysis rather than following the same donors. Beta clonotypes that were abundant in cord blood contained fewer insertions, a pattern absent from memory repertoires.

V gave up 1 base and J gave up 4 bases; unmatched junction bases: 4. Germline V gene lookup returns CDR1 LGHDT and CDR2 YNNKEL (reference sequence). CDR3 size: 15 residues. Healthy Caucasians provided all donations. In addition, the sample was reused for a study of yellow fever vaccine responses in identical twins.

The origin of this receptor is a woman aged 18 to 35 in good health. The specimen was memory (CD45RO+) T cells sorted from blood. The rearrangement links TRBV3-1 to TRBJ2-1; 7 positions agree with TRBD2. CDR3 sequence reads: CASSQGAAGYNEQFF. CDR3 sequence (DNA): TGTGCCAGCAGCCAAGGGGCAGCGGGATACAATGAGCAGTTCTTC.